This TCR beta chain came from a study of blood T cells in healthy people across ages. CDR1 LGHDT and CDR2 YNNKEL come from the germline V gene (reference sequence). V lost 1 base to trimming and J lost 8 bases, with 17 bases between them. This CDR3 region has 15 residues. This clonotype was recorded a few times. What it binds is not known. The authors ran a second PCR of about 7 to 11 cycles using a sample-barcoded 5' primer and a J-beta primer mix. TCRdb re-analysed the 5' RACE reads in MiXCR, keeping a single row per CDR3 protein. The sample gives around 710,000 distinct CDR3 sequences, roughly 47% of which show up once; 20% is in the top ten. General observations from the study: Relative to aged donors, long-lived donors carried more naive CD4+ cells and displayed higher diversity. There was a strong correlation between TCR beta diversity and naive T cell percentage.

The receptor was derived from a woman aged 60-70 years in good health. The sequenced sample consisted of blood. The chain has TRBV3-1 and TRBJ1-2; D call uncertain. CDR3 bases: TGTGCCAGCAGCCAAGGGACCGAACCTCGAGGGGGCTACACCTTC. It is translated as CASSQGTEPRGGYTF.